This entry lists 22 T cell receptor beta chains sequenced from one sample in a study of T cell repertoires in cytomegalovirus infection. No cognate antigen is known for these TCRs. TCRdb reprocessed the reads via MiXCR and lists one record per CDR3 protein. This table holds about 470,000 distinct CDR3 sequences, about 42% found once. Sequencing was performed on cultured PBMCs, taken from culture after CMV antigen stimulation. Every receptor here comes from a human donor in good health (CMV status not recorded). Some clones in this sample may be carry-over from other donors' samples.

The chain links TRBV6-5 to TRBJ2-7, with a weak D call TRBD1 (6 bases). V was cut by 6 bases and J by 3 bases, with 9 bases left in between. There are 12 residues in the CDR3. The germline CDR1 and CDR2 sequences are MNHEY and SVGAGI. CDR3 sequence (DNA): TGTGCCAGCAGCAAACAGGGCTACGAGCAGTACTTC. It encodes CASSKQGYEQYF.

The genes are TRBV10-3 and TRBJ2-3, with TRBD2 matching over 8 bases. Germline assignment: CDR1 ENHRY and CDR2 SYGVKD. This CDR3 spans 15 amino acids. V was clipped by 6 bases and J by 6 bases; unmatched bases: 11. Here the CDR3 DNA reads TGTGCCATCAGCCCCTCGGGGGGGGCTGGTGATACGCAGTATTTT. Protein product: CAISPSGGAGDTQYF.

V gene TRBV7-2 combines with J gene TRBJ2-1; D possibly uses TRBD1 or TRBD2 (5 bases each). V lost 6 bases and J 3 bases, leaving 12 bases between the germline ends. Per the germline V gene, CDR1 is SGHTA and CDR2 is FQGNSA. The length of the CDR3 is 14 residues. The CDR3 is CASSPGLYYNEQFF. The CDR3, as DNA: TGTGCCAGCAGTCCGGGGCTTTACTACAATGAGCAGTTCTTC.

The V call is TRBV18, the J call TRBJ1-3; the D gene is possibly TRBD1 (5 bases). Germline loops: CDR1 KGHSH, CDR2 LQKENI. The CDR3 has 17 amino acids. The ends were cut back, 4 bases at V and 0 bases at J, with 16 bases in the middle. CDR3 coding DNA: TGTGCCAGCTCACAGGGGCGCCCGATGAGCTCTGGAAACACCATATATTTT. This translates into CASSQGRPMSSGNTIYF.

In this sample, this clonotype turned up a few times. The rearrangement uses TRBV4-1 and TRBJ2-3; TRBD2 matches at 13 bases. CDR3 size: 17 residues. Germline CDR1 is MGHRA and CDR2 is YSYEKL. The V gene end was trimmed by 4 bases and the J gene end by 4 bases; junction bases not matched to a gene: 8. In nucleotides, the CDR3 is TGCGCCAGCAGCCTACCACGACTAGCGGGGGGCCCAGATACGCAGTATTTT. Its protein is CASSLPRLAGGPDTQYF.

In this sample, this clonotype turned up a few times. V usage is TRBV7-2 and J usage is TRBJ1-2; TRBD1 might be the D (6 bases). The ends were cut back, 5 bases at V and 4 bases at J, with 20 bases in the middle. In germline, CDR1 is SGHTA, CDR2 FQGNSA. This CDR3 has 16 residues. The CDR3 region has the DNA TGTGCCAGCAGCAGTACAGGGAGCTCTCATCTCTATGGCTACACCTTC. Amino acid sequence: CASSSTGSSHLYGYTF.

The CDR3 region has the DNA TGTGCCAGCAGCCTACAGGGGACTAGCGGGGGGGAGCAGTTCTTC. Amino acids: CASSLQGTSGGEQFF. The chain couples TRBV7-6 to TRBJ2-1; 15 nucleotides agree with TRBD2. There are 15 residues in the CDR3. Germline assignment: CDR1 SGHVS and CDR2 FNYEAQ. Trimming took 5 bases from V and 10 from J; bases not matched to a gene: 6.

The V and J genes are TRBV7-2 and TRBJ1-1; tentative D call: TRBD1 (6 bases). V lost 5 bases, J lost 6 bases, and 13 bases lay in between. Germline loops: CDR1 SGHTA, CDR2 FQGNSA. There are 13 residues in the CDR3. The CDR3 spells CASSTNRDAEAFF. CDR3 nucleotide sequence: TGTGCCAGCAGCACTAACAGGGACGCTGAAGCTTTCTTT.

This clonotype was seen more than once but under ten times. The V call is TRBV6-2 or TRBV6-3, the J call TRBJ2-2; 13 positions agree with TRBD2. This CDR3 spans 17 amino acids. Germline V gives CDR1 MNHEY, CDR2 SVGEGT. V lost 4 bases and J lost 2; bases outside the gene matches: 4. The CDR3 nucleotides are TGTGCCAGCAGTTTCCGACTAGCGGGGGGAAACACCGGGGAGCTGTTTTTT. This gives the protein CASSFRLAGGNTGELFF.

The chain carries TRBV7-2 and TRBJ1-4; the D is unclear. CDR1 is SGHTA, CDR2 FQGNSA, per germline. This CDR3 has 15 residues. V was shortened by 5 bases and J by 2 bases, with 12 bases between the two germline ends. For the CDR3, the DNA is TGTGCCAGCAGCCCTAACGGGCAGACTAATGAAAAACTGTTTTTT. Its translation: CASSPNGQTNEKLFF.

This clonotype was detected a few times. The rearrangement uses TRBV12-3 or TRBV12-4 and TRBJ1-1; TRBD1 is a possible D gene (5 bases). The V end was cut by 3 bases, the J end by 4 bases, with 9 bases between. The CDR3 is 13 amino acids. CDR3 in DNA: TGTGCCAGCAGTTTCCCGGGACGCACTGAAGCTTTCTTT. Translating gives CASSFPGRTEAFF.

In this sample, this clonotype turned up a few times. The V gene is TRBV7-8, the J gene TRBJ2-7; 7 bases map to TRBD1. Germline values: CDR1 SGHVS, CDR2 FQNEAQ. The CDR3 length is 14 residues. Trimming took 5 bases from V and 1 from J; bases not matched to a gene: 5. CDR3 bases: TGTGCCAGCAGCCACACGGGACAGTCCTACGAGCAGTACTTC. This sequence encodes CASSHTGQSYEQYF.

The CDR3: CASSLVGGAGDIQYF. CDR3 DNA: TGTGCCAGCAGCTTAGTGGGGGGTGCTGGGGACATTCAGTACTTC. The chain carries TRBV7-2 and TRBJ2-4; the D gene is possibly TRBD2 (6 bases). The V and J ends lost 1 base and 8 bases respectively, with 15 bases between them. Germline assignment: CDR1 SGHTA and CDR2 FQGNSA. CDR3 length: 15 amino acids.

The sample holds a few counts of this clonotype. The chain uses TRBV7-2 and TRBJ1-5; perhaps TRBD1 as D (6 bases). Germline-derived CDR1 and CDR2 are SGHTA and FQGNSA. V was shortened by 1 base and J by 1 base, with 8 bases between the two germline ends. There are 15 residues in the CDR3. CDR3 coding DNA: TGTGCCAGCAGCTTAGTGGGGGCGAGCAATCAGCCCCAGCATTTT. Residues: CASSLVGASNQPQHF.

The V call is TRBV19, the J call TRBJ1-5; D might be TRBD1 (5 bases). This CDR3 comprises 14 residues. Trimming cost V 6 bases and J 2 bases, with 11 bases left between them. The V gene's germline CDR1 is LNHDA and CDR2 SQIVND (reference sequence). The CDR3 here is CASSRTRGNQPQHF. Here the CDR3 DNA reads TGTGCCAGTAGCCGGACAAGGGGCAATCAGCCCCAGCATTTT.

This clonotype came up many times. V gene TRBV7-2 combines with J gene TRBJ2-7, with D uncertain. The V and J ends lost 5 bases and 4 bases respectively, with 12 bases between them. Germline assignment: CDR1 SGHTA and CDR2 FQGNSA. This CDR3 contains 13 residues. The CDR3 reads CASSDQAWYEQYF. CDR3 DNA: TGTGCCAGCAGCGACCAGGCTTGGTACGAGCAGTACTTC.

This clonotype was detected once. This chain connects TRBV2 to TRBJ1-2; D remains ambiguous. Germline loops: CDR1 SNHLY, CDR2 FYNNEI. V was shortened by 9 bases and J by 8 bases, with 16 bases between the two germline ends. This CDR3 has 12 amino acids. CDR3 loop: CASGQVLVGYTF. CDR3 bases: TGTGCCAGTGGGCAGGTTTTGGTCGGCTACACCTTC.

This sequence joins TRBV29-1 and TRBJ1-1; D is ambiguous. CDR3 length: 14 residues. V lost 0 bases, J lost 2 bases, and 10 bases lay in between. CDR1 and CDR2 (germline): SQVTM, ANQGSEA. The CDR3 is CSVEDFGTNTEAFF. CDR3 nucleotides: TGCAGCGTTGAAGATTTCGGCACAAACACTGAAGCTTTCTTT.

This clonotype was detected only a few times. This chain links TRBV6-1 with TRBJ1-5; D unclear. Germline V gives CDR1 MNHNS, CDR2 SASEGT. Between the trimmed V and J ends, which lost 2 bases and 3 bases, there was a span of 8 bases. This CDR3 has 14 amino acids. The CDR3 sequence is CASSEPGLNQPQHF. The CDR3 nucleotides are TGTGCCAGCAGTGAACCGGGCCTCAATCAGCCCCAGCATTTT.

This rearrangement joins TRBV20-1 to TRBJ2-3; tentatively, D is TRBD1 or TRBD2 (6 bases each). This CDR3 comprises 15 residues. Germline lookup yields CDR1 DFQATT and CDR2 SNEGSKA (reference sequence). V gave up 0 bases and J gave up 6 bases, with 16 bases separating them. The CDR3 loop is CSARDPAGQGDTQYF. For the CDR3, the DNA is TGCAGTGCTAGAGATCCGGCGGGGCAGGGGGATACGCAGTATTTT.

The chain links TRBV7-6 to TRBJ2-2; weak D call: TRBD2 (5 bases). This CDR3 is built from 15 residues. Deletions cut 5 bases from V and 6 bases from J, with 16 bases between. CDR1 is SGHVS, CDR2 FNYEAQ, per germline. The CDR3 spells CASSRTFQSAGELFF. CDR3 bases: TGTGCCAGCAGCCGGACTTTCCAGAGCGCCGGGGAGCTGTTTTTT.

Ten or more counts support this clonotype. This chain joins TRBV7-2 and TRBJ1-1, with a possible D match to TRBD1 (5 bases). Between the trimmed V and J ends, which lost 6 bases and 2 bases, there was a span of 10 bases. This CDR3 contains 13 residues. CDR1 SGHTA and CDR2 FQGNSA come from the germline V gene. DNA of the CDR3: TGTGCCAGCAGTCTTCAGGGTAACACTGAAGCTTTCTTT. Its protein product is CASSLQGNTEAFF.